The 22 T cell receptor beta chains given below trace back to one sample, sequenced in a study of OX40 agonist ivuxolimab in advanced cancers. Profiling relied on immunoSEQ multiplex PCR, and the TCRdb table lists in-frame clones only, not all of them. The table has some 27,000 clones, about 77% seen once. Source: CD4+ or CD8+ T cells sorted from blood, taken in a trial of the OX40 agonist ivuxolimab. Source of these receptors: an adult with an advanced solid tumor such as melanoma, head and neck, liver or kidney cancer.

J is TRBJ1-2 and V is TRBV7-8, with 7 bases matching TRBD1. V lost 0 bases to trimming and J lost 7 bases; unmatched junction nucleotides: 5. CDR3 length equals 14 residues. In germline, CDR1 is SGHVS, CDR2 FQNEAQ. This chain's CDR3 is CASSLATGKSGYTF. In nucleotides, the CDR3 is TGTGCCAGCAGCTTAGCGACAGGGAAATCTGGCTACACCTTC. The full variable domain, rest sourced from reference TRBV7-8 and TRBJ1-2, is GAGVSQSPRYKVAKRGQDVALRCDPISGHVSLFWYQQALGQGPEFLTYFQNEAQLDKSGLPSDRFFAERPEGSVSTLKIQRTQQEDSAVYLCASSLATGKSGYTFGSGTRLTVV.

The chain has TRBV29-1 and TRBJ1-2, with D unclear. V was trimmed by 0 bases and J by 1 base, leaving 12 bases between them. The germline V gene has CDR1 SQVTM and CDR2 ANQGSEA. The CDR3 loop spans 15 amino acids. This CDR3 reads CSVEEEGGINYGYTF. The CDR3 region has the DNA TGCAGCGTTGAAGAGGAAGGAGGGATTAACTATGGCTACACCTTC. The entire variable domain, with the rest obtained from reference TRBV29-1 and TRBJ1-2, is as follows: SAVISQKPSRDICQRGTSLTIQCQVDSQVTMMFWYRQQPGQSLTLIATANQGSEATYESGFVIDKFPISRPNLTFSTLTVSNMSPEDSSIYLCSVEEEGGINYGYTFGSGTRLTVV.

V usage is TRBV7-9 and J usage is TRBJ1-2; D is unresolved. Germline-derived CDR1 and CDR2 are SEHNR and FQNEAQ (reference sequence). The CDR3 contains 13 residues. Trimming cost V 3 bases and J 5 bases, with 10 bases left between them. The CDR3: CASSFVTEYGYTF. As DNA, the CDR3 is TGTGCCAGCAGCTTCGTAACGGAGTATGGCTACACCTTC.

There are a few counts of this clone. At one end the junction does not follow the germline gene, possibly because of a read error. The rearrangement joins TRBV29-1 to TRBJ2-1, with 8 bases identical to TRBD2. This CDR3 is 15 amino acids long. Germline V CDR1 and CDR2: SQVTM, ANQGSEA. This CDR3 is CSVEGRGDLNNEQFF. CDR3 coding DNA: TGCAGCGTCGAAGGGCGGGGGGATTTAAACAATGAGCAGTTCTTC.

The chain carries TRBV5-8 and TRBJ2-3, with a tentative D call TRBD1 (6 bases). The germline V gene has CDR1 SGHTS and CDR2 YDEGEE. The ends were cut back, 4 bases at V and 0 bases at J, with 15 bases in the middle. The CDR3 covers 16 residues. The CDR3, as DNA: TGTGCCAGCAGCCTATACGGACAGTTTAGCACAGATACGCAGTATTTT. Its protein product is CASSLYGQFSTDTQYF.

CDR3 residues: CASSLRHEQYF. DNA for the CDR3: TGTGCCAGCAGCTTACGCCACGAGCAGTACTTC. The rearrangement joins TRBV13 to TRBJ2-7; D is unclear. The germline V gene encodes CDR1 PRHDT and CDR2 FYEKMQ (reference sequence). Trimming removed 2 bases from V and 5 bases from J, with 4 bases in between. The CDR3 consists of 11 residues.

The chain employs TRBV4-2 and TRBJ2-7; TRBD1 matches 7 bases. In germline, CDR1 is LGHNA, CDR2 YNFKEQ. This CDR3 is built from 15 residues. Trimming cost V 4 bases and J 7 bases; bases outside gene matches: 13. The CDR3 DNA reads TGTGCCAGCAGCCGAACCGGGACAGCTCGAGGAGAGCAGTACTTC. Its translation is CASSRTGTARGEQYF.

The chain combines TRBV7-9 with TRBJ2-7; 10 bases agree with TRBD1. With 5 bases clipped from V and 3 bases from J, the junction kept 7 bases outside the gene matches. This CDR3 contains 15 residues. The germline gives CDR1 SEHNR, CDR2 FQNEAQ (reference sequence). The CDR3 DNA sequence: TGTGCCAGCAGCCCCCGGTGGGACAGGGGCTACGAGCAGTACTTC. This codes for CASSPRWDRGYEQYF.

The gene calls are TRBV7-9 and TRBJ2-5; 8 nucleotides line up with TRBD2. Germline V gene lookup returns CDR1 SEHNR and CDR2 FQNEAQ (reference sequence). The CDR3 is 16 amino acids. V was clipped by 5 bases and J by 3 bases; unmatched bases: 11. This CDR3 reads CASSIVGAGGKETQYF. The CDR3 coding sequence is TGTGCCAGCAGCATTGTAGGGGCGGGGGGCAAAGAGACCCAGTACTTC.

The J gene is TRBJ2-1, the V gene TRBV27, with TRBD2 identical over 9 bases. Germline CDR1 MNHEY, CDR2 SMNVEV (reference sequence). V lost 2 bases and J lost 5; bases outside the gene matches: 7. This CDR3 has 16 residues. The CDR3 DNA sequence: TGTGCCAGCAGTTTACTGCGGGGGGGAAATGACAATGAGCAGTTCTTC. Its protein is CASSLLRGGNDNEQFF.

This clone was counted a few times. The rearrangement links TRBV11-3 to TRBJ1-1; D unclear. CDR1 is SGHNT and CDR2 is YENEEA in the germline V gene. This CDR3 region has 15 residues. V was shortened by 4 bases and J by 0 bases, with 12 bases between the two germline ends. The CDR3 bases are TGTGCCAGCAGCTCCCACAGCAAAGTGAACACTGAAGCTTTCTTT. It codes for CASSSHSKVNTEAFF.

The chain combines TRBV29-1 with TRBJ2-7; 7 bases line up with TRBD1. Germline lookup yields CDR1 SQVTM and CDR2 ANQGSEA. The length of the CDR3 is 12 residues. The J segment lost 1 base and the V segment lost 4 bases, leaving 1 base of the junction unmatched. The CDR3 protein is CSVGQGSYEQYF. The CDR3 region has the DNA TGCAGCGTTGGACAGGGATCCTACGAGCAGTACTTC.

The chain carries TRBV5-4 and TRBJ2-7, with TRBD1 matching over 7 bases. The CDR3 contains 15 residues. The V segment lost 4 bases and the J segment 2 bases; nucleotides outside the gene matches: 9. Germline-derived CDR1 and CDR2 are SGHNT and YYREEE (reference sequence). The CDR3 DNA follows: TGTGCCAGCAGCCAAGAGGGGGCAGGGGCCTACGAGCAGTACTTC. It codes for CASSQEGAGAYEQYF. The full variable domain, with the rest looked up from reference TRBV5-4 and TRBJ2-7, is ETGVTQSPTHLIKTRGQQVTLRCSSQSGHNTVSWYQQALGQGPQFIFQYYREEENGRGNFPPRFSGLQFPNYSSELNVNALELDDSALYLCASSQEGAGAYEQYFGPGTRLTVT.

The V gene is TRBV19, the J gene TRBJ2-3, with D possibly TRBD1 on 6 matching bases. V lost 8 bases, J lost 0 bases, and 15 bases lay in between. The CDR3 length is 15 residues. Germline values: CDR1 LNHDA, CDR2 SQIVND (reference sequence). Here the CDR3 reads CASGPRTESTDTQYF. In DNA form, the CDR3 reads TGTGCCAGTGGCCCCCGGACAGAGAGCACAGATACGCAGTATTTT. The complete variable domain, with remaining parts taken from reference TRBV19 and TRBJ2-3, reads DGGITQSPKYLFRKEGQNVTLSCEQNLNHDAMYWYRQDPGQGLRLIYYSQIVNDFQKGDIAEGYSVSREKKESFPLTVTSAQKNPTAFYLCASGPRTESTDTQYFGPGTRLTVL.

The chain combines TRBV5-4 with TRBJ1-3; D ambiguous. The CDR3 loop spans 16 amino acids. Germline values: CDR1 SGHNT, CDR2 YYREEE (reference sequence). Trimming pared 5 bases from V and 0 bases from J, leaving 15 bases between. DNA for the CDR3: TGTGCCAGCAGACACGACGTAGGGAGCTCTGGAAACACCATATATTTT. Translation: CASRHDVGSSGNTIYF.

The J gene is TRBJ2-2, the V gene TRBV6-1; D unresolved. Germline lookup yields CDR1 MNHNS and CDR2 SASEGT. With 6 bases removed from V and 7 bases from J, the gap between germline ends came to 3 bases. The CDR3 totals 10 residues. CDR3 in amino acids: CASRDGELFF. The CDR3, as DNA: TGTGCCAGCAGGGACGGGGAGCTGTTTTTT.

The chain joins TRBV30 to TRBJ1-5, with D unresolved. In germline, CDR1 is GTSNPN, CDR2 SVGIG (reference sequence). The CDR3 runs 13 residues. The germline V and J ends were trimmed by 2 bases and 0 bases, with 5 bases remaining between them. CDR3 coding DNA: TGTGCCTGGAGTAGGACTAGCAATCAGCCCCAGCATTTT. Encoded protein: CAWSRTSNQPQHF.

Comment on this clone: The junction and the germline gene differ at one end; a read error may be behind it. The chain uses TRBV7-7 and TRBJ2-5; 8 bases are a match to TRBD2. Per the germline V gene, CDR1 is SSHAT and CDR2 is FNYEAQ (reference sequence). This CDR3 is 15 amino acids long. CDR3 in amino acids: CASSRGAGDQETQYF. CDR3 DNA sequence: TGTGCTAGCAGCCGAGGAGCGGGAGACCAAGAGACCCAGTACTTC.

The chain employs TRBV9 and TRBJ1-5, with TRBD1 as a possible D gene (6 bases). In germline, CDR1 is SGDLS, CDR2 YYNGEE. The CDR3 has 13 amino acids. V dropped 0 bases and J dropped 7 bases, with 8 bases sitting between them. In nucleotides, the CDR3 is TGTGCCAGCAGCGTAGGGGGGGGCCAGCCCCAGCATTTT. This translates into CASSVGGGQPQHF.

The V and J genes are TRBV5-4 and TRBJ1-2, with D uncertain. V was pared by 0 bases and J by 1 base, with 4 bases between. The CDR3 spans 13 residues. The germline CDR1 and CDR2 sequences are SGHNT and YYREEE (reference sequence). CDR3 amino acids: CASSLEVNYGYTF. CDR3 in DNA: TGTGCCAGCAGCTTGGAAGTTAACTATGGCTACACCTTC. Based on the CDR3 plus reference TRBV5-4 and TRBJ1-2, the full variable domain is ETGVTQSPTHLIKTRGQQVTLRCSSQSGHNTVSWYQQALGQGPQFIFQYYREEENGRGNFPPRFSGLQFPNYSSELNVNALELDDSALYLCASSLEVNYGYTFGSGTRLTVV.

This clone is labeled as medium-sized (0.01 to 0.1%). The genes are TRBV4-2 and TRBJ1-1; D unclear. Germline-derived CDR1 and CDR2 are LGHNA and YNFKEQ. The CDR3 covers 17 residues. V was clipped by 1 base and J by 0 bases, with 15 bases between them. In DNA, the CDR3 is TGTGCCAGCAGCCAAGGATCAACGGAACTAATGAACACTGAAGCTTTCTTT. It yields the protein CASSQGSTELMNTEAFF.

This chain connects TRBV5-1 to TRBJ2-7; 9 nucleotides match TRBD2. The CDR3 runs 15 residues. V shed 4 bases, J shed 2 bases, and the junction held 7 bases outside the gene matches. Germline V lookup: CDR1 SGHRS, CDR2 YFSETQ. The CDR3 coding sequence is TGCGCCAGCAGCCCACAGGGACTAGCCACCTACGAGCAGTACTTC. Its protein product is CASSPQGLATYEQYF.